A single sample gave rise to the 6 T cell receptor beta chains below, sequenced in a study of blood T cell repertoires in COVID-19. Sequencing used immunoSEQ multiplex PCR; TCRdb keeps in-frame clones, though not all of them. This table holds about 150,000 clones, more than 80% found once. The sample was peripheral blood. These receptors all come from a man aged 50-59 years with acute or convalescent COVID-19.

This clone showed up just a few times. The chain has TRBV27 and TRBJ1-6; 7 positions agree with TRBD1. J was trimmed by 5 bases and V by 2 bases; bases with no gene match: 6. Germline V gene lookup returns CDR1 MNHEY and CDR2 SMNVEV (reference sequence). There are 16 residues in the CDR3. The CDR3 here is CASSLGGQRNNSPLHF. In DNA form, the CDR3 reads TGTGCCAGCAGTTTAGGGGGACAGCGGAATAATTCACCCCTCCACTTT.

The chain carries TRBV12-3 or TRBV12-4 and TRBJ2-5; TRBD1 might be the D (6 bases). V was shortened by 2 bases and J by 9 bases, with 13 bases between the two germline ends. CDR3 length equals 13 residues. Here the CDR3 DNA reads TGTGCCAGCAGTTTACTTCTAGAGGGGGCCCAGTACTTC. Protein product: CASSLLLEGAQYF.

This clone has a single count. The DNA of the CDR3 is TGTGCCAGCAGCTTAGTGGCGGGTGAAAAACTGTTTTTT. Its translation: CASSLVAGEKLFF. The chain combines TRBV7-6 with TRBJ1-4, with unresolved D. The CDR3 is 13 residues long. CDR1 SGHVS and CDR2 FNYEAQ come from the germline V gene. V lost 1 base and J 7 bases, leaving 7 bases between the germline ends. The complete variable domain, with remaining parts taken from reference TRBV7-6 and TRBJ1-4, reads GAGVSQSPRYKVTKRGQDVALRCDPISGHVSLYWYRQALGQGPEFLTYFNYEAQQDKSGLPNDRFSAERPEGSISTLTIQRTEQRDSAMYRCASSLVAGEKLFFGSGTQLSVL.

The chain employs TRBV29-1 and TRBJ2-3; D uncertain. Germline V lookup: CDR1 SQVTM, CDR2 ANQGSEA. Trimming took off 3 bases at V and 1 base at J, with 5 bases between the two ends. This CDR3 is built from 12 residues. The CDR3 sequence: CSVDEGTDTQYF. The DNA of the CDR3 is TGCAGCGTTGACGAGGGCACAGATACGCAGTATTTT.

The J gene is TRBJ2-5, the V gene TRBV19, with TRBD1 as a possible D gene (6 bases). The germline V and J ends were trimmed by 5 bases and 1 base, with 11 bases remaining between them. Germline V CDR1 and CDR2: LNHDA, SQIVND (reference sequence). The CDR3 is made up of 14 amino acids. The chain's CDR3 is CASSWQGSQETQYF. CDR3 coding DNA: TGTGCCAGTAGTTGGCAGGGGTCCCAAGAGACCCAGTACTTC.

This chain uses TRBV6-5 with TRBJ2-5; TRBD2 is a possible D gene (6 bases). Per the germline V gene, CDR1 is MNHEY and CDR2 is SVGAGI. The CDR3 totals 14 residues. V shed 6 bases and J shed 5 bases, with 16 bases lying between them. CDR3 sequence reads: CASSPPGAGETQYF. CDR3 nucleotide sequence: TGTGCCAGCAGCCCCCCGGGCGCGGGGGAGACCCAGTACTTC.